Following are 25 T cell receptor beta chains from one sample sequenced in a study of blood T cells in healthy people across ages. A second PCR, run for about 6 to 11 cycles, used a sample-barcoded 5' primer plus a J-beta primer mix. TCRdb reprocessed the 5' RACE reads via MiXCR and lists one record per CDR3 protein. The sample yields fewer than 1.5 million distinct CDR3 sequences, approximately 40% seen once. Specimen: blood. The receptors stem from a woman between 18 and 29 years old in good health.

The chain links TRBV12-5 to TRBJ2-5; D remains unclear. The germline V and J ends were trimmed by 6 bases and 2 bases, with 13 bases remaining between them. This CDR3 spans 14 amino acids. CDR1 is LGHNT and CDR2 is FRNRAP in the germline V gene. CDR3 sequence reads: CASGPPNGQETQYF. The CDR3 DNA sequence: TGTGCTAGTGGCCCCCCCAATGGGCAAGAGACCCAGTACTTC.

CDR3 DNA sequence: TGTGCCAGCAACGCGGACAGAAACTATGGCTACACCTTC. This encodes CASNADRNYGYTF. This sequence joins TRBV2 and TRBJ1-2, with D possibly being TRBD1 (6 bases). V lost 7 bases to trimming and J lost 2 bases, with 11 bases between them. The CDR3 extends over 13 amino acids. Germline V CDR1 and CDR2: SNHLY, FYNNEI.

The CDR3 region is CAAQIEDSYEQYF. DNA for the CDR3: TGTGCCGCCCAAATAGAAGACTCCTACGAGCAGTACTTC. This sequence joins TRBV7-2 and TRBJ2-7; unclear D gene. Germline CDR1 reads SGHTA; CDR2 reads FQGNSA. The CDR3 runs to 13 residues. The V end lost 11 bases, the J end lost 0 bases, and 14 bases lay between the germline ends.

The chain is built from TRBV2 and TRBJ2-5, with a tentative D call TRBD2 (5 bases). Trimming shortened V by 10 bases and J by 5 bases, and 17 bases separated the two germline ends. The V gene's germline CDR1 is SNHLY and CDR2 FYNNEI. The CDR3 runs 13 residues. Written as DNA, the CDR3 is TGTGCCATCAGAGGGAAGGGTGGGGAGACCCAGTACTTC. Protein product: CAIRGKGGETQYF.

This clonotype was seen a few times. The gene calls are TRBV5-1 and TRBJ2-1, with D perhaps given as TRBD1 or TRBD2 (5 bases each). The ends were cut back, 1 base at V and 15 bases at J, with 17 bases in the middle. Germline V lookup: CDR1 SGHRS, CDR2 YFSETQ. This CDR3 region has 13 residues. The CDR3 DNA reads as TGCGCCAGCAGCTTGCTCCAGGGTGAGAGGGGGTTCTTC. It specifies CASSLLQGERGFF.

The chain employs TRBV9 and TRBJ2-3; 13 bases map to TRBD2. The ends lost 3 bases at V and 0 bases at J; junction bases unmatched: 10. The germline V gene has CDR1 SGDLS and CDR2 YYNGEE. CDR3 length equals 19 residues. The CDR3 nucleotides read TGTGCCAGCAGCGCCCCCGGGACTAGCGGGGCACCTAGCACAGATACGCAGTATTTT. Amino acids: CASSAPGTSGAPSTDTQYF. The full variable domain, in which reference TRBV9 and TRBJ2-3 provide the parts outside the CDR3, is DSGVTQTPKHLITATGQRVTLRCSPRSGDLSVYWYQQSLDQGLQFLIQYYNGEERAKGNILERFSAQQFPDLHSELNLSSLELGDSALYFCASSAPGTSGAPSTDTQYFGPGTRLTVL.

This clonotype was detected many times. In nucleotides, the CDR3 is TGCAGTGCCCCCCGGTACTCATCCTACGAGCAGTACTTC. Its translation is CSAPRYSSYEQYF. The J gene is TRBJ2-7, the V gene TRBV20-1; D unresolved. There are 13 residues in the CDR3. The V gene lost 6 bases and the J gene lost 1 base, with 13 bases spanning the gap. CDR1 DFQATT and CDR2 SNEGSKA come from the germline V gene (reference sequence).

The V gene is TRBV7-3, the J gene TRBJ2-5; 8 bases line up with TRBD2. The J call may be incorrect, as the DNA end agrees better with TRBJ2-7. The CDR3 is made up of 14 amino acids. The germline CDR1 and CDR2 sequences are SGHTA and FQGTGA. The CDR3 sequence: CASSRTGGSDEQYF. The CDR3 DNA reads TGTGCCAGCAGCCGCACGGGGGGGTCCGACGAGCAGTACTTC.

This clonotype was recorded at least ten times. The DNA for the CDR3 is TGTGCCAGCGGCGACAGGGGGGGCTACACCTTC. Encoded protein: CASGDRGGYTF. The rearrangement joins TRBV25-1 to TRBJ1-2; 9 nucleotides match TRBD1. The junction had 3 bases not matched to a gene; V was cut back by 8 bases and J by 8 bases. Germline-derived CDR1 and CDR2 are MGHDK and SYGVNS. There are 11 residues in the CDR3.

The chain combines TRBV20-1 with TRBJ2-3; no reliable D call. V lost 7 bases and J 2 bases, leaving 10 bases between the germline ends. Germline lookup yields CDR1 DFQATT and CDR2 SNEGSKA (reference sequence). The CDR3 is made up of 12 amino acids. DNA for the CDR3: TGCAGTGTAGCCAGACTCACAGATACGCAGTATTTT. Its protein product is CSVARLTDTQYF.

The J gene is TRBJ1-2, the V gene TRBV10-1; D unresolved. V shed 4 bases and J shed 5 bases, with 17 bases lying between them. The germline CDR1 and CDR2 sequences are WNHNN and SYGVQD (reference sequence). This CDR3 spans 15 amino acids. The CDR3 DNA reads as TGCGCCAGCAGTGGGGAGTCCGGCCCTACTTATGGCTACACCTTC. Protein: CASSGESGPTYGYTF.

This clonotype has only a few counts. The V and J genes are TRBV6-2 or TRBV6-3 and TRBJ1-5; no definite D call. V lost 7 bases to trimming and J lost 6 bases, with 19 bases between them. CDR3 length: 15 residues. Germline V lookup: CDR1 MNHEY, CDR2 SVGEGT. CDR3 coding DNA: TGTGCCAGCAACGAAGGTCCTCTCGGCGTTCAGCCCCAGCATTTT. This translates into CASNEGPLGVQPQHF.

This clonotype has just a few counts. The rearrangement joins TRBV18 to TRBJ2-1; 7 nucleotides match TRBD2. This CDR3 has 13 amino acids. The germline CDR1 and CDR2 sequences are KGHSH and LQKENI. Trimming cost V 6 bases and J 5 bases; bases outside gene matches: 4. The CDR3 reads CASSQGLNNEQFF. The CDR3 DNA reads as TGTGCCAGCTCCCAGGGACTAAACAATGAGCAGTTCTTC.

V and J are TRBV21-1 and TRBJ2-1; TRBD2, the table's D call, lacks a check against the DNA. TRBV21-1 is labeled a pseudogene. The CDR3 sequence is 13 residues long. The CDR3 is CASSPQIHNEQFF. The CDR3 coding sequence is TGTGCCAGCTCTCCCCAAATCCACAATGAGCAGTTCTTC.

In regard to this clonotype: This may come from a read error, since a much larger clone is one base off. The chain uses TRBV5-1 and TRBJ2-1; TRBD2 aligns across 9 bases. The length of the CDR3 is 14 residues. CDR1 and CDR2 from the germline V gene are SGHRS and YFSETQ. The CDR3 nucleotides are TGCGCCAGCAGCTATACTAGCGGGTACAATAAGCAGTTCTTC. It is translated as CASSYTSGYNKQFF.

This sequence joins TRBV12-3 or TRBV12-4 and TRBJ2-7, with 8 positions matching TRBD2. Trimming at V came to 3 bases and at J to 5 bases, leaving 6 bases not matched to a gene. This CDR3 is 14 amino acids long. CDR3 coding DNA: TGTGCCAGCAGTTTGGCAGCGGGAGTAGACGAGCAGTACTTC. Translation gives CASSLAAGVDEQYF.

The chain has TRBV20-1 and TRBJ1-2, with 7 nucleotides matching TRBD1. CDR1 DFQATT and CDR2 SNEGSKA come from the germline V gene (reference sequence). J was trimmed by 0 bases and V by 0 bases; bases with no gene match: 4. The CDR3 has 15 amino acids. The CDR3 sequence is CSARDHRGTNYGYTF. CDR3 bases: TGCAGTGCTAGAGACCACAGGGGTACTAACTATGGCTACACCTTC.

The chain couples TRBV5-1 to TRBJ2-1; 14 positions agree with TRBD2. The better agreement between TRBJ2-7 and the DNA end casts doubt on the J call. CDR1 and CDR2 (germline): SGHRS, YFSETQ. This CDR3 has 18 amino acids. The CDR3 nucleotides are TGCGCCAGCAGCCCGGGACTAGCGGGAGAAGGAACCTACAATGAGCAGTACTTC. It specifies CASSPGLAGEGTYNEQYF.

This clonotype has at least ten counts. This chain uses TRBV5-6 with TRBJ2-3, with 8 positions matching TRBD2. The ends lost 2 bases at V and 2 bases at J; junction bases unmatched: 7. This CDR3 is built from 16 residues. Germline loops: CDR1 SGHDT, CDR2 YYEEEE. The CDR3 is CASSLRLAGSTDTQYF. CDR3 bases: TGTGCCAGCAGCTTAAGGCTAGCGGGCTCCACAGATACGCAGTATTTT.

This clonotype was seen repeatedly, ten times or more. The chain uses TRBV6-5 and TRBJ2-3; 9 positions match TRBD2. This CDR3 has 13 amino acids. Germline CDR1 and CDR2: MNHEY and SVGAGI. For the CDR3, the DNA is TGTGCTACCGTGCGGGAGGGAGGAGATACGCAGTATTTT. It codes for CATVREGGDTQYF.

The V call is TRBV30, the J call TRBJ1-1; D is unclear. The CDR3 has 13 residues. Germline lookup yields CDR1 GTSNPN and CDR2 SVGIG (reference sequence). V was pared by 3 bases and J by 13 bases, with 21 bases between. The CDR3 loop reads CAWSDGGPLLDFF. DNA for the CDR3: TGTGCCTGGAGCGACGGCGGGCCCCTACTTGATTTCTTT.

The CDR3 loop is CASSDPGGPSYEQYF. The CDR3 DNA reads as TGTGCCAGCAGTGACCCAGGAGGTCCCTCCTACGAGCAGTACTTC. V gene TRBV6-6 combines with J gene TRBJ2-7; TRBD2 might be the D (5 bases). The CDR3 runs 15 residues. Germline V gene lookup returns CDR1 MNHNY and CDR2 SVGAGI (reference sequence). V was shortened by 5 bases and J by 0 bases, with 14 bases between the two germline ends.

This clonotype was counted only a few times. The J gene is TRBJ1-1, the V gene TRBV29-1; weak D call: TRBD1 (6 bases). The ends were cut back, 6 bases at V and 1 base at J, with 15 bases in the middle. This CDR3 is built from 14 residues. Germline V gene lookup returns CDR1 SQVTM and CDR2 ANQGSEA. CDR3 in DNA: TGCAGCGTCATCCCCGGACAGCCGAACACTGAAGCTTTCTTT. The encoded protein is CSVIPGQPNTEAFF.

This clonotype was seen only a few times. The J gene is TRBJ2-1, the V gene TRBV20-1, with 11 bases identical to TRBD2. CDR1 is DFQATT, CDR2 SNEGSKA, per germline (reference sequence). Trimming cost V 8 bases and J 3 bases; bases outside gene matches: 6. The CDR3 has 14 amino acids. CDR3 amino acids: CSLTSGANYNEQFF. The CDR3 nucleotides are TGCAGTCTGACTAGCGGGGCTAACTACAATGAGCAGTTCTTC.

This clonotype was observed a handful of times. The rearrangement joins TRBV20-1 to TRBJ2-7; D is uncertain. Per the germline V gene, CDR1 is DFQATT and CDR2 is SNEGSKA (reference sequence). This CDR3 is built from 11 residues. Trimming took off 3 bases at V and 1 base at J, with 4 bases between the two ends. CDR3 residues: CSASRSYEQYF. The CDR3 coding sequence is TGCAGTGCTAGTCGATCCTACGAGCAGTACTTC.